This T cell receptor (beta chain) was profiled in a study of blood T cell repertoires in COVID-19. Clones were read by immunoSEQ multiplex PCR, and TCRdb kept only the in-frame ones, dropping some. The table includes about 240,000 clones, around 88% detected once. The CDR3 sequence is 14 residues long. The germline V gene has CDR1 SGHAT and CDR2 FQNNGV. V dropped 5 bases and J dropped 0; count of bases not matched to a gene: 1. The age range of participants was 18 to 89 years, with residence in about 25 US areas. Categorization into cohorts depended on clinical history that participants reported. The sequenced sample was PBMCs or T cells enriched from blood (not recorded which). This receptor was identified in a woman aged 35 to 49 with acute COVID-19. The J gene is TRBJ2-1, the V gene TRBV11-2; 7 bases match TRBD1. CDR3 sequence reads: CASSRTGSYNEQFF. CDR3 coding DNA: TGTGCCAGCAGCCGGACAGGCTCCTACAATGAGCAGTTCTTC.